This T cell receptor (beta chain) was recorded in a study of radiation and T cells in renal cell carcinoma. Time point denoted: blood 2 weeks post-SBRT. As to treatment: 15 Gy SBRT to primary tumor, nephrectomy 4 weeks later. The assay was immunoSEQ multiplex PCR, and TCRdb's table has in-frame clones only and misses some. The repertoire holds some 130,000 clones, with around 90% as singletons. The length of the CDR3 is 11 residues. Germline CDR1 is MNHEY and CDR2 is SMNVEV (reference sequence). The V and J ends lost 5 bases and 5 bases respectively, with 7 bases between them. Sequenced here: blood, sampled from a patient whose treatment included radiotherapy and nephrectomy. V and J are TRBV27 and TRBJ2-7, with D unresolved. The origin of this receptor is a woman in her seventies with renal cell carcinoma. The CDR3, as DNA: TGTGCCAGCAGTAAGTTCAACGAGCAGTACTTC. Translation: CASSKFNEQYF.